The 12 T cell receptor beta chains reported below all come from one sample, sequenced in a study of blood T cell repertoires in COVID-19. The assay was immunoSEQ multiplex PCR, and TCRdb's table has in-frame clones only and misses some. Found here are roughly 200,000 clones, around 83% of them singletons; the top ten hold 6.2%. Material for sequencing was PBMCs or T cells enriched from blood (not recorded which). Receptors originate from a man aged 40-55 years who had recovered from COVID-19.

V usage is TRBV30 and J usage is TRBJ1-4, with D unresolved. V was shortened by 2 bases and J by 2 bases, with 9 bases between the two germline ends. The length of the CDR3 is 14 residues. CDR1 is GTSNPN, CDR2 SVGIG, per germline (reference sequence). The CDR3 is CAWSLGNTNEKLFF. CDR3 in DNA: TGTGCCTGGAGTCTAGGCAACACTAATGAAAAACTGTTTTTT.

The chain combines TRBV10-3 with TRBJ1-1; D is undetermined. V was shortened by 3 bases and J by 1 base, with 3 bases between the two germline ends. The V gene's germline CDR1 is ENHRY and CDR2 SYGVKD. There are 12 residues in the CDR3. The CDR3 sequence: CAISDGNTEAFF. The CDR3 coding sequence is TGTGCCATCAGTGACGGGAACACTGAAGCTTTCTTT.

A single count supports this clone. V gene TRBV6-5 combines with J gene TRBJ2-1; no reliable D call. Germline CDR1 MNHEY, CDR2 SVGAGI. This CDR3 is built from 15 residues. The V and J ends lost 8 bases and 4 bases respectively, with 18 bases between them. The CDR3 region has the DNA TGTGCCAGCCGACTTGAGGCGGAGCCTTACAATGAGCAGTTCTTC. Encoded protein: CASRLEAEPYNEQFF.

The chain is built from TRBV11-3 and TRBJ1-2; a weak D match, TRBD1 (5 bases). The germline V and J ends were trimmed by 1 base and 6 bases, with 9 bases remaining between them. Germline CDR1 is SGHNT and CDR2 is YENEEA. The CDR3 extends over 13 amino acids. Here the CDR3 reads CASSLVSGDGYTF. Here the CDR3 DNA reads TGTGCCAGCAGCTTAGTTTCGGGGGATGGCTACACCTTC.

This chain links TRBV6-5 with TRBJ1-2, with 9 bases fitting TRBD1. This CDR3 contains 15 residues. CDR1 and CDR2 (germline): MNHEY, SVGAGI. After removal of 2 bases from V and 3 bases from J, the junction contained 4 bases not matched to a gene. The CDR3 DNA reads TGTGCCAGCAGTTACATTCGGACAGGGGACTATGGCTACACCTTC. This sequence encodes CASSYIRTGDYGYTF.

This chain connects TRBV9 to TRBJ2-1, with 9 positions matching TRBD2. CDR1 is SGDLS and CDR2 is YYNGEE in the germline V gene. J was trimmed by 5 bases and V by 4 bases; bases with no gene match: 10. This CDR3 contains 16 residues. CDR3 in DNA: TGTGCCAGCAGCCTGACAAGCGGGAGGATGAACAATGAGCAGTTCTTC. Its protein product is CASSLTSGRMNNEQFF.

This chain joins TRBV24-1 and TRBJ2-1; 14 nucleotides agree with TRBD2. The CDR3 has 12 amino acids. The germline CDR1 and CDR2 sequences are KGHDR and SFDVKD. The J segment lost 13 bases and the V segment lost 7 bases, leaving 2 bases of the junction unmatched. CDR3: CATRGTSGSQFF. DNA of the CDR3: TGTGCCACCAGGGGGACTAGCGGGAGCCAGTTCTTC.

J is TRBJ2-1 and V is TRBV28; TRBD2 agrees at 14 bases. CDR1 and CDR2 (germline): MDHEN, SYDVKM. V lost 5 bases, J lost 15 bases, and 12 bases stayed unmatched. The CDR3 contains 15 residues. The CDR3 here is CASSPGTSGSNLRFF. The CDR3 nucleotides read TGTGCCAGCAGTCCCGGGACTAGCGGGAGTAATCTTCGGTTCTTC. Using reference TRBV28 and TRBJ2-1 for the parts outside the CDR3, the full variable domain is DVKVTQSSRYLVKRTGEKVFLECVQDMDHENMFWYRQDPGLGLRLIYFSYDVKMKEKGDIPEGYSVSREKKERFSLILESASTNQTSMYLCASSPGTSGSNLRFFGPGTRLTVL.

V usage is TRBV2 and J usage is TRBJ1-5; D is undetermined. Germline V gene sequence: CDR1 SNHLY, CDR2 FYNNEI. The CDR3 is made up of 13 amino acids. V lost 4 bases, J lost 7 bases, and 11 bases lay in between. The CDR3 sequence is CASSAGRFQPQHF. CDR3 in DNA: TGTGCCAGCAGTGCCGGGAGATTCCAGCCCCAGCATTTT.

The CDR3 loop reads CASSPGLAGRKQYF. CDR3 coding DNA: TGTGCCAGCAGCCCGGGACTAGCGGGGAGAAAGCAGTACTTC. This chain uses TRBV27 with TRBJ2-7; 13 nucleotides match TRBD2. Germline V gene lookup returns CDR1 MNHEY and CDR2 SMNVEV (reference sequence). The CDR3 length is 14 residues. After removal of 6 bases from V and 8 bases from J, the junction contained 7 bases not matched to a gene.

This clone appeared a few times. This chain joins TRBV18 and TRBJ2-5, with unresolved D. The CDR3 runs 13 residues. Germline CDR1 KGHSH, CDR2 LQKENI. V was shortened by 6 bases and J by 3 bases, with 11 bases between the two germline ends. CDR3 DNA: TGTGCCAGCTCGTCGAACAGTGAAGAGACCCAGTACTTC. As protein: CASSSNSEETQYF.

The gene calls are TRBV12-3 or TRBV12-4 and TRBJ1-5; D is unclear. The CDR3 has 13 amino acids. Trimming removed 10 bases from V and 2 bases from J, with 12 bases in between. CDR3 protein: CATLGVRNQPQHF. The DNA for the CDR3 is TGTGCCACTTTGGGCGTCCGCAATCAGCCCCAGCATTTT.